The 17 T cell receptor beta chains given below trace back to one sample, sequenced in a study of regulatory T cells in long-lasting Graves disease. Noted time point: newly diagnosed GD, antithyroid drugs for less than 3 months. PBMC-extracted RNA yielded the TCR library. Building the TCR beta libraries relied on iRepertoire HTBI primers, and CDR3 regions underwent Arm-PCR. In TCRdb, the multiplex PCR reads were re-called with MiXCR into one record per CDR3 protein. The data hold approximately 390,000 distinct CDR3 sequences, with about a sixth observed a single time. The sample was also linked to a second study, of T cells in Graves' hyperthyroidism and ophthalmopathy.

The starting material was peripheral blood mononuclear cells (PBMCs), obtained at new diagnosis, from a patient treated with antithyroid drugs. The receptors shown here come from a woman younger than 30 with Graves disease.

A few counts support this clonotype. The chain has TRBV6-1 and TRBJ2-1, with 8 bases that match TRBD1. The CDR3 is 14 residues long. Germline V lookup: CDR1 MNHNS, CDR2 SASEGT. With 6 bases clipped from V and 7 bases from J, the junction kept 8 bases outside the gene matches. The CDR3 protein is CASRLNRGANEQFF. The CDR3 DNA sequence: TGTGCCAGCAGGCTAAACAGGGGGGCTAATGAGCAGTTCTTC.

The chain recombines TRBV2 with TRBJ1-6; possibly TRBD1 for D (5 bases). The V end was cut by 7 bases, the J end by 0 bases, with 13 bases between. The CDR3 is made up of 16 amino acids. Per the germline V gene, CDR1 is SNHLY and CDR2 is FYNNEI. In nucleotides, the CDR3 is TGTGCCAGCATGGAGGGGTTCACCTCCTATAATTCACCCCTCCACTTT. Protein: CASMEGFTSYNSPLHF.

This clonotype was seen a few times. The V and J genes are TRBV7-6 and TRBJ1-1; perhaps TRBD1 as D (6 bases). Trimming took off 5 bases at V and 5 bases at J, with 12 bases between the two ends. Germline assignment: CDR1 SGHVS and CDR2 FNYEAQ. This CDR3 has 13 amino acids. The DNA of the CDR3 is TGTGCCAGCAGCCTGCAACAGGGTACTGAAGCTTTCTTT. As protein: CASSLQQGTEAFF.

In this sample, this clonotype turned up a few times. The chain links TRBV10-3 to TRBJ2-1, with 7 positions matching TRBD1. Germline loops: CDR1 ENHRY, CDR2 SYGVKD. V shed 10 bases and J 3 bases; nucleotides not matched to a gene: 3. The CDR3 has 12 residues. CDR3 amino acids: CATRDSYNEQFF. The CDR3 coding sequence is TGTGCCACCCGGGACAGCTACAATGAGCAGTTCTTC.

This clonotype was seen repeatedly, ten times or more. The chain couples TRBV20-1 to TRBJ2-7; no reliable D call. The V gene's germline CDR1 is DFQATT and CDR2 SNEGSKA (reference sequence). Deletions cut 4 bases from V and 0 bases from J, with 1 base between. The CDR3 covers 10 residues. CDR3 loop: CSATSYEQYF. CDR3 DNA: TGCAGTGCTACCTCCTACGAGCAGTACTTC.

This clonotype was seen many times. This sequence joins TRBV7-9 and TRBJ2-1, with unresolved D. The V gene lost 2 bases and the J gene lost 8 bases, with 13 bases spanning the gap. This CDR3 has 14 amino acids. Germline V gene data show CDR1 as SEHNR and CDR2 as FQNEAQ (reference sequence). CDR3 in DNA: TGTGCCAGCAGCTTACCCCATACGAGGCATGAGCAGTTCTTC. Residues: CASSLPHTRHEQFF.

A remark on this clonotype: This clone may be a read error of a much larger clone one base away. The CDR3: CASSLDGAGRGLEQFF. Here the CDR3 DNA reads TGTGCCAGCAGCTTAGATGGGGCAGGGAGGGGGCTTGAGCAGTTCTTC. The V gene is TRBV7-9, the J gene TRBJ2-1, with D perhaps assigned TRBD1 or TRBD2 (7 bases each). With 1 base removed from V and 9 bases from J, the gap between germline ends came to 19 bases. Germline assignment: CDR1 SEHNR and CDR2 FQNEAQ (reference sequence). CDR3 length equals 16 residues.

V and J are TRBV5-6 and TRBJ1-2; D is perhaps TRBD1 (5 bases). Trimming removed 4 bases from V and 1 base from J, with 8 bases in between. The CDR3 spans 13 residues. Germline V gene sequence: CDR1 SGHDT, CDR2 YYEEEE. The CDR3 sequence: CASSRRGNYGYTF. As DNA, the CDR3 is TGTGCCAGCAGCAGAAGGGGTAACTATGGCTACACCTTC.

This clonotype was recorded at least ten times. The chain carries TRBV20-1 and TRBJ2-7; D could derive from TRBD1 or TRBD2 (5 bases each). Germline CDR1 DFQATT, CDR2 SNEGSKA (reference sequence). V lost 5 bases and J 3 bases, leaving 11 bases between the germline ends. This CDR3 has 12 amino acids. The CDR3 bases are TGCAGTGCTCTTCAGGGAGACTACGAGCAGTACTTC. Translation gives CSALQGDYEQYF.

The table lists this clonotype with a few counts. A single base separates this from a much larger clone, so it may be a read error. The chain recombines TRBV7-6 with TRBJ2-7; weak D call: TRBD1 (5 bases). CDR3 length: 13 residues. Germline V gene data show CDR1 as SGHVS and CDR2 as FNYEAQ. The ends were cut back, 1 base at V and 4 bases at J, with 8 bases in the middle. CDR3 protein: CASSLGGNYEQYF. The CDR3 region has the DNA TGTGCCAGCAGCTTAGGGGGCAATTACGAGCAGTACTTC.

This clonotype has just a few counts. J is TRBJ1-6 and V is TRBV6-1; D is undetermined. The CDR3 is 15 residues long. The V and J ends lost 3 bases and 0 bases respectively, with 6 bases between them. Germline CDR1 is MNHNS and CDR2 is SASEGT. CDR3 sequence: CASSDRDSYNSPLHF. The CDR3 DNA sequence: TGTGCCAGCAGTGACCGGGACTCCTATAATTCACCCCTCCACTTT.

CDR3 sequence reads: CASSLIKTGELFF. The CDR3 coding sequence is TGTGCCAGCAGTTTAATCAAAACCGGGGAGCTGTTTTTT. J is TRBJ2-2 and V is TRBV27, with D hard to call. The CDR3 has 13 amino acids. Looked up from germline, CDR1 is MNHEY and CDR2 is SMNVEV (reference sequence). Trimming pared 2 bases from V and 5 bases from J, leaving 6 bases between.

V is TRBV11-2 and J is TRBJ2-4; D is undetermined. The DNA end lines up better with TRBJ2-1; the J call may be wrong. Germline V gene sequence: CDR1 SGHAT, CDR2 FQNNGV. This CDR3 has 16 residues. This CDR3 reads CASSLVGSFSYNEQFF. The CDR3 DNA reads TGTGCCAGCAGCTTAGTCGGTTCCTTCTCCTACAATGAGCAGTTCTTC.

This clonotype occurred many times. The V call is TRBV5-1, the J call TRBJ2-1; 9 bases match TRBD1. The CDR3 spans 15 residues. CDR1 is SGHRS and CDR2 is YFSETQ in the germline V gene. The junction had 5 bases not matched to a gene; V was cut back by 3 bases and J by 4 bases. The CDR3 DNA is TGCGCCAGCAGCTCTTCGGGACAGGGATACAATGAGCAGTTCTTC. This codes for CASSSSGQGYNEQFF.

This clonotype has only a few counts. The V call is TRBV6-1, the J call TRBJ2-3; D possibly corresponds to TRBD2 (5 bases). V shed 2 bases and J shed 8 bases, with 11 bases lying between them. The CDR3 is made up of 13 amino acids. CDR1 MNHNS and CDR2 SASEGT come from the germline V gene. Here the CDR3 reads CASSESLAGTQYF. DNA for the CDR3: TGTGCCAGCAGTGAATCGCTAGCCGGTACGCAGTATTTT.

This clonotype was seen ten or more times. The gene calls are TRBV27 and TRBJ1-1, with 8 positions matching TRBD1. This CDR3 comprises 14 residues. Germline V gene sequence: CDR1 MNHEY, CDR2 SMNVEV (reference sequence). V was clipped by 2 bases and J by 5 bases; unmatched bases: 4. In DNA form, the CDR3 reads TGTGCCAGCAGTTTACAGGGGGCTATGACTGAAGCTTTCTTT. Amino acid sequence: CASSLQGAMTEAFF.

This clonotype was detected ten times or more. V gene TRBV7-9 combines with J gene TRBJ1-2, with 10 bases identical to TRBD1. Germline V CDR1 and CDR2: SEHNR, FQNEAQ (reference sequence). The ends lost 8 bases at V and 3 bases at J; junction bases unmatched: 3. CDR3 size: 13 residues. The CDR3 loop reads CASGTGDHYGYTF. CDR3 bases: TGTGCCAGCGGGACAGGGGATCACTATGGCTACACCTTC.